Shown below are 24 T cell receptor beta chains from a single sample sequenced in a study of cytomegalovirus exposure and HLA in healthy donors. Vbeta (60) and Jbeta (13) primers were used in the PCR. Here immunoSEQ multiplex PCR was the method, and the copy in TCRdb shows in-frame clones only, minus some. The top ten hold around 5.7% of the sample, which has about 180,000 clones, around 80% seen once. Sequencing was carried out using PBMCs. The receptors were gathered from a man between 35 and 55 years old in good health and CMV-seronegative.

This CDR3 reads CSVSGGVTDTQYF. The CDR3 coding sequence is TGCAGCGTAAGCGGGGGGGTAACAGATACGCAGTATTTT. The chain carries TRBV29-1 and TRBJ2-3; TRBD2 matches at 10 bases. CDR3 length equals 13 residues. The ends lost 6 bases at V and 3 bases at J; junction bases unmatched: 3. Per the germline V gene, CDR1 is SQVTM and CDR2 is ANQGSEA.

V is TRBV5-1 and J is TRBJ2-5; 7 positions match TRBD2. V gave up 6 bases and J gave up 2 bases; unmatched junction bases: 10. The CDR3 length is 15 residues. Germline V gene data show CDR1 as SGHRS and CDR2 as YFSETQ. The CDR3 sequence: CASTLWGGDQETQYF. CDR3 DNA sequence: TGCGCCAGCACCCTATGGGGGGGGGATCAAGAGACCCAGTACTTC.

The chain carries TRBV10-2 and TRBJ1-2; 9 bases fit TRBD1. Trimming removed 5 bases from V and 8 bases from J; junction bases left unmatched: 6. The CDR3 loop spans 13 amino acids. Germline CDR1 WSHSY, CDR2 SAAADI. As DNA, the CDR3 is TGCGCCAGCAGTCGGGACAGGGTGGGAGGCTACACCTTC. This gives the protein CASSRDRVGGYTF.

The CDR3 loop is CASSSQALTYEQYF. DNA for the CDR3: TGTGCCAGCAGTTCACAGGCTCTTACCTACGAGCAGTACTTC. The rearrangement links TRBV6-5 to TRBJ2-7, with D tentatively TRBD1 (5 bases). Trimming took off 4 bases at V and 2 bases at J, with 12 bases between the two ends. Germline V gives CDR1 MNHEY, CDR2 SVGAGI. The CDR3 extends over 14 amino acids.

Only a few counts were recorded for this clone. This sequence joins TRBV11-2 and TRBJ1-2, with D possibly being TRBD1 (6 bases). CDR1 is SGHAT, CDR2 FQNNGV, per germline. This CDR3 contains 14 residues. The V gene lost 11 bases and the J gene lost 5 bases, with 21 bases spanning the gap. The CDR3 nucleotides read TGTGCCGTGGGCTGGGGACAAGAGGGTTATGGCTACACCTTC. This codes for CAVGWGQEGYGYTF.

The chain joins TRBV2 to TRBJ2-3, with D tentatively TRBD2 (5 bases). Germline lookup yields CDR1 SNHLY and CDR2 FYNNEI. The CDR3 sequence is 13 residues long. Trimming removed 0 bases at V and 8 bases at J, with 9 bases between. The DNA for the CDR3 is TGTGCCAGCAGTGAAGCGGCCCTAGCTACGCAGTATTTT. Protein product: CASSEAALATQYF.

The chain employs TRBV19 and TRBJ2-1; 14 bases align to TRBD2. The CDR3 extends over 18 amino acids. V shed 5 bases, J shed 0 bases, and the junction held 6 bases outside the gene matches. The germline CDR1 and CDR2 sequences are LNHDA and SQIVND (reference sequence). The CDR3 here is CASSFGTSGGVSYNEQFF. The CDR3 DNA sequence: TGTGCCAGTAGTTTCGGGACTAGCGGGGGAGTCTCCTACAATGAGCAGTTCTTC.

The rearrangement links TRBV25-1 to TRBJ1-3; the D gene is possibly TRBD1 (6 bases). Between the trimmed V and J ends, which lost 4 bases and 4 bases, there was a span of 11 bases. This CDR3 has 14 residues. Per germline, CDR1 MGHDK and CDR2 SYGVNS. The CDR3 DNA reads TGTGCCAGCAGTGCCCAGGGACACGGAAACACCATATATTTT. It codes for CASSAQGHGNTIYF.

The J gene is TRBJ2-2, the V gene TRBV5-1; the D gene is possibly TRBD2 (6 bases). CDR3 length: 16 amino acids. Germline V CDR1 and CDR2: SGHRS, YFSETQ. The ends were cut back, 2 bases at V and 3 bases at J, with 14 bases in the middle. CDR3 coding DNA: TGCGCCAGCAGCTTAGACGGGCCGGGGGACACCGGGGAGCTGTTTTTT. It yields the protein CASSLDGPGDTGELFF.

V is TRBV6-6 and J is TRBJ2-3; 12 nucleotides line up with TRBD2. Germline-derived CDR1 and CDR2 are MNHNY and SVGAGI (reference sequence). The V and J ends lost 5 bases and 2 bases, in that order; junction bases with no gene match: 5. The CDR3 totals 16 residues. The CDR3, as DNA: TGTGCCAGCAGTGCTTCTAGCGGGGGGGCCACAGATACGCAGTATTTT. Translated, it gives CASSASSGGATDTQYF.

This sequence joins TRBV7-9 and TRBJ1-1, with D perhaps TRBD1 (5 bases). This CDR3 is 15 amino acids long. The germline V gene encodes CDR1 SEHNR and CDR2 FQNEAQ (reference sequence). The V end lost 2 bases, the J end lost 0 bases, and 10 bases lay between the germline ends. The CDR3 region is CASSLMGGMNTEAFF. CDR3 coding DNA: TGTGCCAGCAGCTTAATGGGGGGGATGAACACTGAAGCTTTCTTT.

This clone was counted a single time. The chain combines TRBV5-4 with TRBJ2-5, with 8 bases identical to TRBD2. In germline, CDR1 is SGHNT, CDR2 YYREEE (reference sequence). There are 14 residues in the CDR3. Trimming removed 7 bases from V and 3 bases from J; junction bases left unmatched: 8. CDR3 sequence reads: CASQGDSGEETQYF. DNA for the CDR3: TGTGCCAGCCAGGGAGATAGCGGGGAAGAGACCCAGTACTTC.

This chain connects TRBV7-8 to TRBJ1-5; D remains unclear. The V end lost 1 base, the J end lost 0 bases, and 7 bases lay between the germline ends. The CDR3 loop spans 15 amino acids. Germline CDR1 reads SGHVS; CDR2 reads FQNEAQ. This chain's CDR3 is CASSLDLFSNQPQHF. The CDR3 DNA follows: TGTGCCAGCAGCTTAGATCTGTTTAGCAATCAGCCCCAGCATTTT.

This clone was observed once. The J gene is TRBJ1-2, the V gene TRBV9; D remains ambiguous. The germline V gene encodes CDR1 SGDLS and CDR2 YYNGEE. The CDR3 covers 13 residues. V lost 4 bases and J 7 bases, leaving 14 bases between the germline ends. CDR3 region: CASSREGLGGYTF. The CDR3 bases are TGTGCCAGCAGCCGAGAGGGTCTGGGTGGCTACACCTTC.

The rearrangement links TRBV7-6 to TRBJ2-7; tentative D call: TRBD2 (6 bases). Per the germline V gene, CDR1 is SGHVS and CDR2 is FNYEAQ. The length of the CDR3 is 14 residues. The germline V and J ends were trimmed by 1 base and 6 bases, with 13 bases remaining between them. The CDR3 bases are TGTGCCAGCAGCTTAGGGGCGGGGTCTGGCGAGCAGTACTTC. It codes for CASSLGAGSGEQYF.

The chain recombines TRBV19 with TRBJ2-1; 13 nucleotides align to TRBD2. Germline V gene lookup returns CDR1 LNHDA and CDR2 SQIVND (reference sequence). V shed 4 bases, J shed 7 bases, and the junction held 4 bases outside the gene matches. This CDR3 is built from 15 residues. In DNA form, the CDR3 reads TGTGCCAGTAGTACGACTAGCGGGGGGCGTAATGAGCAGTTCTTC. This sequence encodes CASSTTSGGRNEQFF.

This clone was detected a few times. The chain combines TRBV2 with TRBJ2-2; 7 bases align to TRBD2. Losses at the gene ends were 2 bases for V and 5 bases for J; bases not matched to a gene: 2. Germline V lookup: CDR1 SNHLY, CDR2 FYNNEI. CDR3 length: 14 residues. CDR3 protein: CASSETGGTGELFF. CDR3 nucleotides: TGTGCCAGCAGTGAAACGGGAGGAACCGGGGAGCTGTTTTTT.

This clone turned up a few times. This chain uses TRBV7-9 with TRBJ2-7, with TRBD2 identical over 10 bases. Trimming removed 5 bases from V and 2 bases from J; junction bases left unmatched: 6. Germline V gene lookup returns CDR1 SEHNR and CDR2 FQNEAQ (reference sequence). The CDR3 is 15 amino acids. CDR3 in amino acids: CASSLASGRAYEQYF. CDR3 DNA: TGTGCCAGCAGCCTCGCTAGCGGGAGAGCCTACGAGCAGTACTTC.

Here the CDR3 reads CASSQSGQGFNEQFF. The CDR3 DNA reads TGCGCCAGCAGCCAATCGGGACAGGGATTCAATGAGCAGTTCTTC. This sequence joins TRBV4-1 and TRBJ2-1; 9 nucleotides agree with TRBD1. V dropped 2 bases and J dropped 6; count of bases not matched to a gene: 5. Germline V lookup: CDR1 MGHRA, CDR2 YSYEKL. CDR3 length: 15 residues.

The rearrangement links TRBV14 to TRBJ1-1; D unclear. The germline V gene has CDR1 SGHDN and CDR2 FVKESK. The CDR3 consists of 11 residues. V was cut by 3 bases and J by 4 bases, with 3 bases left in between. In DNA form, the CDR3 reads TGTGCCAGCAGCCACGGCACTGAAGCTTTCTTT. Amino acids: CASSHGTEAFF.

This CDR3 is CASSRDRGNYGYTF. The CDR3 DNA reads as TGTGCCAGCAGTCGGGACAGGGGAAACTATGGCTACACCTTC. This chain links TRBV28 with TRBJ1-2; 10 nucleotides line up with TRBD1. Germline CDR1 is MDHEN and CDR2 is SYDVKM. Trimming cost V 5 bases and J 2 bases; bases outside gene matches: 2. This CDR3 is 14 amino acids long.

V is TRBV7-2 and J is TRBJ2-7; TRBD1 aligns across 9 bases. The trim removed 5 bases at V and 1 base at J, leaving 6 bases unmatched. CDR3 length: 15 residues. Germline loops: CDR1 SGHTA, CDR2 FQGNSA. The chain's CDR3 is CASSLDRGPSYEQYF. The CDR3 nucleotides read TGTGCCAGCAGCCTGGACAGGGGCCCTTCCTACGAGCAGTACTTC. Full variable domain (rest looked up from reference TRBV7-2 and TRBJ2-7): GAGVSQSPSNKVTEKGKDVELRCDPISGHTALYWYRQSLGQGLEFLIYFQGNSAPDKSGLPSDRFSAERTGGSVSTLTIQRTQQEDSAVYLCASSLDRGPSYEQYFGPGTRLTVT.

The J gene is TRBJ1-5, the V gene TRBV6-6, with D possibly TRBD1 on 5 matching bases. The CDR3 sequence is 13 residues long. Deletions cut 9 bases from V and 0 bases from J, with 9 bases between. Germline-derived CDR1 and CDR2 are MNHNY and SVGAGI (reference sequence). CDR3 amino acids: CASTGDSNQPQHF. The DNA of the CDR3 is TGTGCCAGTACAGGAGATAGCAATCAGCCCCAGCATTTT.

This rearrangement joins TRBV9 to TRBJ2-3, with unresolved D. V lost 0 bases and J 6 bases, leaving 14 bases between the germline ends. CDR3 length: 15 amino acids. CDR1 SGDLS and CDR2 YYNGEE come from the germline V gene. This CDR3 reads CASSVGGYGRDTQYF. CDR3 sequence (DNA): TGTGCCAGCAGCGTAGGCGGCTATGGTCGTGATACGCAGTATTTT.